The 16 T cell receptor beta chains below were found in one sample sequenced in a study of cytomegalovirus exposure and HLA in healthy donors. TCRdb's copy holds only in-frame clones and misses some; the assay was immunoSEQ multiplex PCR. In the table there are tens of thousands of clones, 90% of which are singletons. The specimen sequenced was PBMCs. Every receptor here comes from a man aged 18 to 29 in good health and CMV-seronegative.

The gene calls are TRBV5-8 and TRBJ2-3; weak D call: TRBD2 (6 bases). The CDR3 loop spans 16 amino acids. Germline CDR1 and CDR2: SGHTS and YDEGEE. V lost 6 bases and J lost 0, with 17 bases in between. CDR3: CASNHRVAGSTDTQYF. Here the CDR3 DNA reads TGTGCCAGCAACCACCGGGTCGCGGGAAGCACAGATACGCAGTATTTT.

The chain recombines TRBV18 with TRBJ1-5; D perhaps matches TRBD1 (6 bases). This CDR3 is built from 15 residues. V lost 3 bases to trimming and J lost 0 bases, with 9 bases between them. CDR1 and CDR2 (germline): KGHSH, LQKENI. The CDR3 region is CASSPGADSNQPQHF. CDR3 DNA sequence: TGTGCCAGCTCACCGGGGGCGGATAGCAATCAGCCCCAGCATTTT.

Only one count was recorded for this clone. The genes are TRBV10-2 and TRBJ2-7; possibly TRBD2 for D (7 bases). The CDR3 runs to 15 residues. In germline, CDR1 is WSHSY, CDR2 SAAADI. The V and J ends lost 4 bases and 0 bases respectively, with 13 bases between them. The CDR3 DNA sequence: TGCGCCAGCAGTGGACAGGAGCGGGGCTCCTACGAGCAGTACTTC. Protein sequence: CASSGQERGSYEQYF.

The genes are TRBV7-2 and TRBJ2-6; 7 positions agree with TRBD2. V lost 5 bases and J lost 4; bases outside the gene matches: 5. Per the germline V gene, CDR1 is SGHTA and CDR2 is FQGNSA. This CDR3 is 15 amino acids long. The CDR3 nucleotides are TGTGCCAGCAGCCTGGGGGGGTCCGGGGCCAACGTCCTGACTTTC. Translating gives CASSLGGSGANVLTF. Based on the CDR3 plus reference TRBV7-2 and TRBJ2-6, the full variable domain is GAGVSQSPSNKVTEKGKDVELRCDPISGHTALYWYRQSLGQGLEFLIYFQGNSAPDKSGLPSDRFSAERTGGSVSTLTIQRTQQEDSAVYLCASSLGGSGANVLTFGAGSRLTVL.

J is TRBJ2-3 and V is TRBV7-3, with 9 bases matching TRBD2. The CDR3 totals 15 residues. CDR1 and CDR2 (germline): SGHTA, FQGTGA. J lost 1 base, V lost 8 bases, and 7 bases had no gene match. The CDR3 here is CASSTSGWGTDTQYF. The CDR3 nucleotides read TGTGCCAGCTCAACTAGCGGGTGGGGCACAGATACGCAGTATTTT.

CDR3 nucleotide sequence: TGTGCCAGCAGCCAAGACGAGGACTTTAGCTCCTACGAGCAGTACTTC. Translating it yields CASSQDEDFSSYEQYF. The chain uses TRBV4-2 and TRBJ2-7; TRBD2 might be the D (5 bases). The CDR3 runs 16 residues. Trimming pared 0 bases from V and 0 bases from J, leaving 12 bases between. Germline CDR1 LGHNA, CDR2 YNFKEQ.

The genes are TRBV18 and TRBJ2-7, with 11 bases identical to TRBD2. This CDR3 is built from 17 residues. V was pared by 1 base and J by 4 bases, with 9 bases of the junction left unmatched. Per the germline V gene, CDR1 is KGHSH and CDR2 is LQKENI. Here the CDR3 reads CASSPRGGLAGGYEQYF. Here the CDR3 DNA reads TGTGCCAGCTCACCACGGGGAGGTCTAGCGGGAGGTTACGAGCAGTACTTC.

This chain connects TRBV28 to TRBJ2-3, with 10 bases matching TRBD2. The germline V gene encodes CDR1 MDHEN and CDR2 SYDVKM. This CDR3 contains 20 residues. Germline trimming cut 2 bases from V and 2 bases from J; bases unmatched to any gene: 16. In nucleotides, the CDR3 is TGTGCCAGCAGTTTAGGGCTAGCGGGAGAGGGGGGGCCTGCCACAGATACGCAGTATTTT. It translates to CASSLGLAGEGGPATDTQYF.

The genes are TRBV29-1 and TRBJ2-1, with 7 bases lining up with TRBD1. CDR1 is SQVTM, CDR2 ANQGSEA, per germline. The J segment lost 4 bases and the V segment lost 7 bases, leaving 13 bases of the junction unmatched. The CDR3 is 15 amino acids. CDR3 protein: CSADQQGKFYNEQFF. The CDR3 region has the DNA TGCAGCGCCGATCAACAGGGGAAGTTTTACAATGAGCAGTTCTTC.

The CDR3 here is CASSDHRGVGYGYTF. CDR3 DNA: TGTGCCAGCAGTGATCACAGGGGCGTTGGCTATGGCTACACCTTC. The chain carries TRBV2 and TRBJ1-2; 7 bases fit TRBD1. CDR3 size: 15 residues. The junction had 8 bases not matched to a gene; V was cut back by 3 bases and J by 4 bases. Germline CDR1 reads SNHLY; CDR2 reads FYNNEI. Variable domain in full (rest from reference TRBV2 and TRBJ1-2): EPEVTQTPSHQVTQMGQEVILRCVPISNHLYFYWYRQILGQKVEFLVSFYNNEISEKSEIFDDQFSVERPDGSNFTLKIRSTKLEDSAMYFCASSDHRGVGYGYTFGSGTRLTVV.

This chain's CDR3 is CAWRRTGAGDTQYF. Here the CDR3 DNA reads TGTGCCTGGAGGCGGACAGGGGCAGGAGATACGCAGTATTTT. The V gene is TRBV30, the J gene TRBJ2-3; 9 bases align to TRBD1. This CDR3 contains 14 residues. Per the germline V gene, CDR1 is GTSNPN and CDR2 is SVGIG (reference sequence). With V trimmed by 3 bases and J by 5 bases, 6 bases remained unmatched.

V is TRBV5-1 and J is TRBJ2-2; D not resolved. V was trimmed by 0 bases and J by 7 bases, leaving 10 bases between them. Germline assignment: CDR1 SGHRS and CDR2 YFSETQ. The CDR3 has 14 amino acids. The CDR3 region has the DNA TGCGCCAGCAGCTTGGCCACTGCGATCGGGGAGCTGTTTTTT. Translating it yields CASSLATAIGELFF.

This clone was counted a few times. The CDR3 reads CASSYSPGTGGNEQFF. CDR3 coding DNA: TGTGCCAGCAGTTACTCGCCCGGGACAGGGGGCAATGAGCAGTTCTTC. The rearrangement uses TRBV6-5 and TRBJ2-1; 11 positions match TRBD1. The CDR3 loop spans 16 amino acids. Germline V CDR1 and CDR2: MNHEY, SVGAGI. With 0 bases clipped from V and 6 bases from J, the junction kept 4 bases outside the gene matches.

This clone was observed a few times. The chain is built from TRBV6-5 and TRBJ2-2; 7 bases line up with TRBD2. The CDR3 is made up of 15 amino acids. The V gene end was trimmed by 2 bases and the J gene end by 7 bases; junction bases not matched to a gene: 7. The germline V gene encodes CDR1 MNHEY and CDR2 SVGAGI. The CDR3 DNA reads as TGTGCCAGCAGTTACGCGGGAGTGGGTTTCGGGGAGCTGTTTTTT. Protein product: CASSYAGVGFGELFF.

This rearrangement joins TRBV5-1 to TRBJ1-1; weak D call: TRBD1 (6 bases). The CDR3 is 15 residues long. V shed 1 base and J shed 0 bases, with 10 bases lying between them. Germline V gives CDR1 SGHRS, CDR2 YFSETQ. The CDR3 protein is CASSLTGSLNTEAFF. The CDR3 DNA follows: TGCGCCAGCAGCTTGACAGGGAGTTTGAACACTGAAGCTTTCTTT.

This chain uses TRBV7-2 with TRBJ2-4; TRBD2 matches 8 bases. Germline CDR1 reads SGHTA; CDR2 reads FQGNSA. The trim removed 5 bases at V and 9 bases at J, leaving 12 bases unmatched. CDR3 length equals 15 residues. CDR3 sequence reads: CASSPGGEGLGIQYF. DNA for the CDR3: TGTGCCAGCAGCCCCGGGGGGGAAGGGTTAGGCATTCAGTACTTC.